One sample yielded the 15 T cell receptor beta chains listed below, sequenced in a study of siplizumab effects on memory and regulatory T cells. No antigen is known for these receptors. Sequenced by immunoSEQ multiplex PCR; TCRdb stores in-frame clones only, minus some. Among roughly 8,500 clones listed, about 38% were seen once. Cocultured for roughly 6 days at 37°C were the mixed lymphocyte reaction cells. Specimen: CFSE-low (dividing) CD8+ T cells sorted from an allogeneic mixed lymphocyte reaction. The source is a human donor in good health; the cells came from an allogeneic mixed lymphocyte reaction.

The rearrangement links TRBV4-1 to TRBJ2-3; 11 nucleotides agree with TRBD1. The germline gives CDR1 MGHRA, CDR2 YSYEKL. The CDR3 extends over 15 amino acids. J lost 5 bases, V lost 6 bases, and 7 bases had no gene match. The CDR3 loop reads CASSQTGQGVDTQYF. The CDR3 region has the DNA TGCGCCAGCAGTCAAACGGGACAGGGGGTAGATACGCAGTATTTT.

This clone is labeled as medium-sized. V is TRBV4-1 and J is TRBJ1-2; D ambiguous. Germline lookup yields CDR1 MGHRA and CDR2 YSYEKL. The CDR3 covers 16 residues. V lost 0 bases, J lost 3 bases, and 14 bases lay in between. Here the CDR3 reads CASSQESRTTYYGYTF. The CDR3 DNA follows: TGCGCCAGCAGCCAAGAGAGCCGTACTACTTACTATGGCTACACCTTC.

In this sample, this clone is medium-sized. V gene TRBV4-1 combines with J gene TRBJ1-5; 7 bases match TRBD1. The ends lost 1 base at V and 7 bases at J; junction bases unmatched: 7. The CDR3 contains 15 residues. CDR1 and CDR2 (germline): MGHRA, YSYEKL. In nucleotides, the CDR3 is TGCGCCAGCAGCCAAGCCTTAGGGGGCGTCCAGCCCCAGCATTTT. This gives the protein CASSQALGGVQPQHF.

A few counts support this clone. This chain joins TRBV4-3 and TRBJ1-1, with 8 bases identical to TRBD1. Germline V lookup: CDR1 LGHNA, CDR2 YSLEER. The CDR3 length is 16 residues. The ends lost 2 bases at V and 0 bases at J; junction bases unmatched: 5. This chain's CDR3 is CASSQLPGQVNTEAFF. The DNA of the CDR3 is TGCGCCAGCAGCCAATTACCGGGACAGGTGAACACTGAAGCTTTCTTT.

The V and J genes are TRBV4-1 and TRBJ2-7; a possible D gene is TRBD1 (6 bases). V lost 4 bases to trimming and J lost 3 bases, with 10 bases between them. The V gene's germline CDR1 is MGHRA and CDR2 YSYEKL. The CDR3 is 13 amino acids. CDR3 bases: TGCGCCAGCAGCCCCGGACAGTACTACGAGCAGTACTTC. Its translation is CASSPGQYYEQYF.

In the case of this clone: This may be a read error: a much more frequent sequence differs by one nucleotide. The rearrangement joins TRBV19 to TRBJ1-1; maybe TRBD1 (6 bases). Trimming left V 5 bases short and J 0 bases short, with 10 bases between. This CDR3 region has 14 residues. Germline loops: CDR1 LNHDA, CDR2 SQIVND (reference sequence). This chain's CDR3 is CASSWGAMNTEAFF. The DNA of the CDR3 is TGTGCCAGTAGTTGGGGGGCCATGAACACTGAAGCTTTCTTT.

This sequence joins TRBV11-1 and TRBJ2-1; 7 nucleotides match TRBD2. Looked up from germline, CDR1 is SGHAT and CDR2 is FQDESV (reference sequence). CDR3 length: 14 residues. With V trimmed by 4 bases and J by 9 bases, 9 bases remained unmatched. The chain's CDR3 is CASSSLAAGVEQFF. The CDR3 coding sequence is TGTGCCAGCAGCTCCCTGGCCGCGGGGGTTGAGCAGTTCTTC.

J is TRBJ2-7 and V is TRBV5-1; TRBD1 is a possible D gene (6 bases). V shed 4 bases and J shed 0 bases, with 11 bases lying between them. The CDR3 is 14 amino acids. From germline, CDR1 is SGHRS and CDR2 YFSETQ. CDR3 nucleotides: TGCGCCAGCAGCCCGACAGGTGGCTCCTACGAGCAGTACTTC. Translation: CASSPTGGSYEQYF.

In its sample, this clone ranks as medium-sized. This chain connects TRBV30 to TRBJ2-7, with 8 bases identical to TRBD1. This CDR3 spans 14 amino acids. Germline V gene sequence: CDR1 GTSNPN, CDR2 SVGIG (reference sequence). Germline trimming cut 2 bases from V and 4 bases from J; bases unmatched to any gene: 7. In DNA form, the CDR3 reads TGTGCCTGGAGTCTCGGGACAGGACAGTACGAGCAGTACTTC. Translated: CAWSLGTGQYEQYF.

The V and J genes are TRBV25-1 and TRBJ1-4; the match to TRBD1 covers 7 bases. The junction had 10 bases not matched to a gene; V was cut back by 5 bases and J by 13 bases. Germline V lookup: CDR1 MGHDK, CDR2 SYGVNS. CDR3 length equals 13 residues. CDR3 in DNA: TGTGCCAGCAGTCCTAACCGGGACAGCGGACTGTTTTTT. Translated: CASSPNRDSGLFF.

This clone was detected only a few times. CDR3 sequence (DNA): TGTGCCTGGACAGTGGCCTACGAGCAGTACTTC. It codes for CAWTVAYEQYF. V gene TRBV30 combines with J gene TRBJ2-7; D gene uncertain. Between the trimmed V and J ends, which lost 4 bases and 2 bases, there was a span of 6 bases. CDR3 length: 11 amino acids. Germline CDR1 reads GTSNPN; CDR2 reads SVGIG (reference sequence).

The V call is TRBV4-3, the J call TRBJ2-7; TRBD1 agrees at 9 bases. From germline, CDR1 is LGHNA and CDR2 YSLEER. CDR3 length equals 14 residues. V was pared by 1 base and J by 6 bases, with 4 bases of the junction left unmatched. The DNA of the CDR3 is TGCGCCAGCAGCCAAGTCCACAGGGGGCCCGAGCAGTACTTC. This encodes CASSQVHRGPEQYF.

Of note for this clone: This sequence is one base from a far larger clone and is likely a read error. CDR3 sequence reads: CSATGTKAYEQYF. For the CDR3, the DNA is TGCAGCGCGACAGGGACTAAAGCCTACGAGCAGTACTTC. This chain links TRBV29-1 with TRBJ2-7; either TRBD1 or TRBD2 may supply D (7 bases each). The CDR3 has 13 residues. Deletions cut 7 bases from V and 2 bases from J, with 15 bases between. Germline V gene lookup returns CDR1 SQVTM and CDR2 ANQGSEA.

CDR3 amino acids: CASSYSAGTGNTIYF. CDR3 nucleotides: TGTGCCAGCAGTTACTCAGCAGGGACTGGAAACACCATATATTTT. The V call is TRBV6-6, the J call TRBJ1-3; the D gene is possibly TRBD1 (5 bases). The V end was cut by 0 bases, the J end by 2 bases, with 8 bases between. The CDR3 has 15 residues. The germline V gene has CDR1 MNHNY and CDR2 SVGAGI (reference sequence).

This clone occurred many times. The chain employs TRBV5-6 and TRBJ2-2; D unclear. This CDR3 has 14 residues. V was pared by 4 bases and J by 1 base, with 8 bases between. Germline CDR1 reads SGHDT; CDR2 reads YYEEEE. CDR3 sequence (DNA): TGTGCCAGCAGCCCTCGAGAGAACACCGGGGAGCTGTTTTTT. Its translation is CASSPRENTGELFF.